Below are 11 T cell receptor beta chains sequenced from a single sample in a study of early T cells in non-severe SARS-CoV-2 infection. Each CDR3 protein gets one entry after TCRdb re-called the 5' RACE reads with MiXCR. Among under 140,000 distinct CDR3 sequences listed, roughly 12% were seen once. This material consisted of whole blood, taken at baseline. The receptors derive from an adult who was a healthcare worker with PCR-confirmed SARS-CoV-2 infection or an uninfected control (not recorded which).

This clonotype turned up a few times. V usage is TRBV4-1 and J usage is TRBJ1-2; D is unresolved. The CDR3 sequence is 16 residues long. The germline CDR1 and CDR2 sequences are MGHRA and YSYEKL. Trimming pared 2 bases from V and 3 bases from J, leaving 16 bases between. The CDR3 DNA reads TGCGCCAGCAGCCAACCTCTCCTCCCGAGGCACTATGGCTACACCTTC. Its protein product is CASSQPLLPRHYGYTF.

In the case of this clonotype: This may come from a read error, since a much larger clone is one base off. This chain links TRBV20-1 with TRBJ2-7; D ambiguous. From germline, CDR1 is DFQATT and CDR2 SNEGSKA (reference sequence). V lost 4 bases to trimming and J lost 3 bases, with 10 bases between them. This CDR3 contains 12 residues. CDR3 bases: TGCAGTGCTATACCTAGGATCTACGAGCAGTACTTC. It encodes CSAIPRIYEQYF.

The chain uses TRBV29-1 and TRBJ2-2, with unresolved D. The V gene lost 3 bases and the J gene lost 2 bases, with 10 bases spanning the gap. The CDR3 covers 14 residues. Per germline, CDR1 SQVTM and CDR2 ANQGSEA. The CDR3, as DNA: TGCAGCGTTGAGGCAAGGAGCAACACCGGGGAGCTGTTTTTT. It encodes CSVEARSNTGELFF.

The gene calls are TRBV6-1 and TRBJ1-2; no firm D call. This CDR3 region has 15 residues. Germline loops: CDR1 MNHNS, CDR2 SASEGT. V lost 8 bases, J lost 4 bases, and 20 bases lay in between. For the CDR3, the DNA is TGTGCCAGCTACCCCGGCCCAGCCCTCTCCTATGGCTACACCTTC. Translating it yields CASYPGPALSYGYTF.

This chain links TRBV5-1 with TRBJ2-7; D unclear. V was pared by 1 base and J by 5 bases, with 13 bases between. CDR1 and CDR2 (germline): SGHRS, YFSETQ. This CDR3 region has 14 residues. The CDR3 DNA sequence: TGCGCCAGCAGCTTGTACAGAGCCTCGAACGAGCAGTACTTC. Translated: CASSLYRASNEQYF.

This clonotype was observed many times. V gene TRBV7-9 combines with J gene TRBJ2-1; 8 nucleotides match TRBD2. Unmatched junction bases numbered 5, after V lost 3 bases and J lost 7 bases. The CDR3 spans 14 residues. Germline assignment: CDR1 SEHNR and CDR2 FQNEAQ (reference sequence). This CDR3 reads CASSFRGGLNEQFF. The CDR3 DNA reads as TGTGCCAGCAGCTTTCGGGGGGGCTTGAATGAGCAGTTCTTC. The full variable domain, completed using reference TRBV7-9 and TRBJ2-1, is DTGVSQNPRHKITKRGQNVTFRCDPISEHNRLYWYRQTLGQGPEFLTYFQNEAQLEKSRLLSDRFSAERPKGSFSTLEIQRTEQGDSAMYLCASSFRGGLNEQFFGPGTRLTVL.

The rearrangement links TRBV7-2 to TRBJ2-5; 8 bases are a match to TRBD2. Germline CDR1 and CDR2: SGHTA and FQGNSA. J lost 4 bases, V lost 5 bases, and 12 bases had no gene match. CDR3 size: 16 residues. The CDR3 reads CASSPPSGGKLETQYF. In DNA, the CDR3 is TGTGCCAGCAGCCCCCCCAGCGGGGGTAAGCTAGAGACCCAGTACTTC.

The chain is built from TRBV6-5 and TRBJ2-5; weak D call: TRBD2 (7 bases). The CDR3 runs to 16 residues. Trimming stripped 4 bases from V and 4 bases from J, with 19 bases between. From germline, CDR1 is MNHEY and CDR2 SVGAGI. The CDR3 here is CASSSFERGGRETQYF. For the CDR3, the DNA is TGTGCCAGCAGTTCTTTTGAAAGGGGGGGGAGAGAGACCCAGTACTTC.

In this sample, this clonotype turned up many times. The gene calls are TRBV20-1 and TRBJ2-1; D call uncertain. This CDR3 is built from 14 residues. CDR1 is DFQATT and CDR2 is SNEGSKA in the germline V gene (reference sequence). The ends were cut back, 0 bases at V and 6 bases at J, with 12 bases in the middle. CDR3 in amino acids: CSARDLLGLNEQFF. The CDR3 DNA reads TGCAGTGCTAGAGATCTGTTAGGCCTCAATGAGCAGTTCTTC.

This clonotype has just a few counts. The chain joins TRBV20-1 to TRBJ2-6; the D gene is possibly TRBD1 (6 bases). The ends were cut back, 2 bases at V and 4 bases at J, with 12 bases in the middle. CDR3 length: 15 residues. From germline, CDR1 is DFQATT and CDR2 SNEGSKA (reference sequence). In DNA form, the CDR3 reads TGCAGTGCTAGAACCGGGACAACGGGGGCCAACGTCCTGACTTTC. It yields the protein CSARTGTTGANVLTF.

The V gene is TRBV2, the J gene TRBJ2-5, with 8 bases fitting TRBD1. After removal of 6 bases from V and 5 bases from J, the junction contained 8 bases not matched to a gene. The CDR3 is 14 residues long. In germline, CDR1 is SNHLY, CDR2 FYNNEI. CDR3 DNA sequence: TGTGCCAGCAGCGGACTCAACAGGGGGGAGACCCAGTACTTC. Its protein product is CASSGLNRGETQYF.